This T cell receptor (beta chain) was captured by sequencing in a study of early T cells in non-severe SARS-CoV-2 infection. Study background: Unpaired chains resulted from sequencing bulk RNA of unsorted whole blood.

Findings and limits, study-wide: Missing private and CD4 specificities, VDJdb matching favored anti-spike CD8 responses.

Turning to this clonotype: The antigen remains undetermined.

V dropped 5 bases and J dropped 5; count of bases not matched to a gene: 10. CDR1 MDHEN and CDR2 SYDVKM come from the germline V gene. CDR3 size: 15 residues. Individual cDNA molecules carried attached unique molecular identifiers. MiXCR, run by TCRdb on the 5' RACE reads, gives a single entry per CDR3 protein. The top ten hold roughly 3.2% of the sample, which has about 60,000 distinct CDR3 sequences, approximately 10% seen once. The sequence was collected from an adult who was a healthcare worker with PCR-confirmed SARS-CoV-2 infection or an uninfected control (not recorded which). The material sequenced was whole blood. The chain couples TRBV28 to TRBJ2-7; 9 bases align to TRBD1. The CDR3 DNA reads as TGTGCCAGCAGTCGCCCGGGACAGGGTACCAACGAGCAGTACTTC. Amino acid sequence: CASSRPGQGTNEQYF.